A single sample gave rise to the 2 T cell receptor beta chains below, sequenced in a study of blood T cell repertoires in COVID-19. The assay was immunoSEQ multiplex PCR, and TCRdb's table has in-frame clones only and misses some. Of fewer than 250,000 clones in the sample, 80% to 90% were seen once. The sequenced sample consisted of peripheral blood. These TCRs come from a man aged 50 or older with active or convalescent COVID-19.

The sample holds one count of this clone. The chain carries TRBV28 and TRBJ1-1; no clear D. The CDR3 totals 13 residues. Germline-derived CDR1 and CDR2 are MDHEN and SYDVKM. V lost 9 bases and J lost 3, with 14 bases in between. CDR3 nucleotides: TGTGCCAGTCGGTTTTCGGGTCACACTGAAGCTTTCTTT. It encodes CASRFSGHTEAFF. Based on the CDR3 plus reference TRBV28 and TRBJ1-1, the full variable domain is DVKVTQSSRYLVKRTGEKVFLECVQDMDHENMFWYRQDPGLGLRLIYFSYDVKMKEKGDIPEGYSVSREKKERFSLILESASTNQTSMYLCASRFSGHTEAFFGQGTRLTVV.

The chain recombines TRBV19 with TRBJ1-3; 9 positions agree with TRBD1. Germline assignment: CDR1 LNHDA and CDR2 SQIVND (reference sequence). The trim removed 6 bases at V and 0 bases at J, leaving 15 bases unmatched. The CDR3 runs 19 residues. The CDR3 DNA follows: TGTGCCAGTAGGACAACCGGGACAGGGCCCTTTCGCTCTGGAAACACCATATATTTT. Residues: CASRTTGTGPFRSGNTIYF. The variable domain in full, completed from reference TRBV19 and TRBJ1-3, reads DGGITQSPKYLFRKEGQNVTLSCEQNLNHDAMYWYRQDPGQGLRLIYYSQIVNDFQKGDIAEGYSVSREKKESFPLTVTSAQKNPTAFYLCASRTTGTGPFRSGNTIYFGEGSWLTVV.